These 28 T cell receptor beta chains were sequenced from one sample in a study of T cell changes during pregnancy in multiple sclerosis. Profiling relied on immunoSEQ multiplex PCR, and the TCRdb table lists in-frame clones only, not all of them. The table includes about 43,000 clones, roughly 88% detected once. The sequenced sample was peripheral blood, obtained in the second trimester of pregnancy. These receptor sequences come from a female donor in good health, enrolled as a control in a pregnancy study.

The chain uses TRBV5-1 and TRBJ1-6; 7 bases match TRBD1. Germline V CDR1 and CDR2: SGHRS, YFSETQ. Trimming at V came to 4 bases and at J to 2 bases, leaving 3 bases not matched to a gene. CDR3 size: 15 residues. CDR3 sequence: CASSAGTAYNSPLHF. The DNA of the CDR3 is TGCGCCAGCAGCGCCGGGACAGCCTATAATTCACCCCTCCACTTT.

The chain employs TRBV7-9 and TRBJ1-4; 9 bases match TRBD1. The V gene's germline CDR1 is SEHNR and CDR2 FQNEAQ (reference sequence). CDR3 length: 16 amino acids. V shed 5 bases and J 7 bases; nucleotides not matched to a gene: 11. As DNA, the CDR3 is TGTGCCAGCAGCGAGAACAGGGGGCTAGACTTTGAAAAACTGTTTTTT. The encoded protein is CASSENRGLDFEKLFF.

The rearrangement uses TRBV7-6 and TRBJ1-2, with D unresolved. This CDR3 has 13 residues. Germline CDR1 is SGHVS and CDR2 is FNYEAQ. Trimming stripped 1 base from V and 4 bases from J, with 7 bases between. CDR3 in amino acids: CASSLDGAYGYTF. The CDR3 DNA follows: TGTGCCAGCAGCTTAGACGGAGCCTATGGCTACACCTTC.

The CDR3 loop reads CASSPGRNYGYTF. CDR3 DNA: TGTGCCAGCAGCCCGGGTCGCAACTATGGCTACACCTTC. J is TRBJ1-2 and V is TRBV5-8; D is unresolved. Germline loops: CDR1 SGHTS, CDR2 YDEGEE. Deletions cut 4 bases from V and 2 bases from J, with 9 bases between. The CDR3 length is 13 residues.

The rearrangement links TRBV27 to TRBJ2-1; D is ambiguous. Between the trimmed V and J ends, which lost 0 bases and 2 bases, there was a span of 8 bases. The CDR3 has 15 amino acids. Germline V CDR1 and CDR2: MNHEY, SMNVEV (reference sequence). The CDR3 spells CASSLSEPTYNEQFF. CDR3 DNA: TGTGCCAGCAGTTTATCTGAACCTACCTACAATGAGCAGTTCTTC.

In DNA form, the CDR3 reads TGTGCCAGCAGCTCACAGGTGGCGAACACTGAAGCTTTCTTT. Protein: CASSSQVANTEAFF. This chain connects TRBV7-2 to TRBJ1-1, with a weak D call TRBD1 (5 bases). The CDR3 totals 14 residues. Trimming pared 4 bases from V and 1 base from J, leaving 10 bases between. Germline CDR1 is SGHTA and CDR2 is FQGNSA.

The chain's CDR3 is CASSPQETQYF. CDR3 nucleotides: TGTGCCAGCAGTCCACAAGAGACCCAGTACTTC. V and J are TRBV6-6 and TRBJ2-5; D unresolved. Germline V gene lookup returns CDR1 MNHNY and CDR2 SVGAGI (reference sequence). The CDR3 length is 11 residues. With 5 bases removed from V and 2 bases from J, the gap between germline ends came to 3 bases.

The CDR3 loop is CASSPPGTALHF. The DNA of the CDR3 is TGTGCCAGCTCACCTCCAGGGACAGCCCTCCACTTT. This chain uses TRBV18 with TRBJ1-6; 7 nucleotides line up with TRBD1. The CDR3 runs to 12 residues. J was trimmed by 14 bases and V by 3 bases; bases with no gene match: 4. From germline, CDR1 is KGHSH and CDR2 LQKENI.

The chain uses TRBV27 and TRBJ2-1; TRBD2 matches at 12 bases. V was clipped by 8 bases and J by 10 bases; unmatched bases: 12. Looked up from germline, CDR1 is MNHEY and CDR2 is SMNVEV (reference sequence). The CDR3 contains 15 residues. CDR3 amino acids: CASQGASGRVSEQFF. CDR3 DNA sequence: TGTGCCAGCCAAGGGGCTAGCGGGAGGGTTAGCGAGCAGTTCTTC.

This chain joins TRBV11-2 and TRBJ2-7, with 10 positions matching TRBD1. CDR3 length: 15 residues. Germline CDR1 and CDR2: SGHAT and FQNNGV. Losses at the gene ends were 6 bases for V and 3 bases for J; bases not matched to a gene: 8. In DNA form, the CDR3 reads TGTGCCAGCAGTGCCCCGGGACAGGGGATCTACGAGCAGTACTTC. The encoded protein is CASSAPGQGIYEQYF.

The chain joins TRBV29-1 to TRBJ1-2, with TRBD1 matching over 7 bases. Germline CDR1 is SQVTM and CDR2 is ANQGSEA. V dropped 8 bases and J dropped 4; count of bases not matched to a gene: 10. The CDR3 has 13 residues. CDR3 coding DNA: TGCAGCTATACGACAGGGAGTGCCTATGGCTACACCTTC. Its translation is CSYTTGSAYGYTF. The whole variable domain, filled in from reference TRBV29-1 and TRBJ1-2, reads SAVISQKPSRDICQRGTSLTIQCQVDSQVTMMFWYRQQPGQSLTLIATANQGSEATYESGFVIDKFPISRPNLTFSTLTVSNMSPEDSSIYLCSYTTGSAYGYTFGSGTRLTVV.

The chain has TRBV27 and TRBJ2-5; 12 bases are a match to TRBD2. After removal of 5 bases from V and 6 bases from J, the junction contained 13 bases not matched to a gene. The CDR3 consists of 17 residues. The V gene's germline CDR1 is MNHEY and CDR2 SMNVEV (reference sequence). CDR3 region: CASSLSGLAGGRKTQYF. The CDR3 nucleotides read TGTGCCAGCAGTCTAAGCGGGCTAGCGGGAGGGCGAAAGACCCAGTACTTC.

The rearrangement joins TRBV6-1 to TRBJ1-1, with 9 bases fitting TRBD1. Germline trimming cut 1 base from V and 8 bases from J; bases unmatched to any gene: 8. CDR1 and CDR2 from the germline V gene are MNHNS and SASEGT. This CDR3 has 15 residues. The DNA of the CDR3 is TGTGCCAGCAGTGAAGGGACAGGGGTCCTATTGGAAGCTTTCTTT. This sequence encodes CASSEGTGVLLEAFF.

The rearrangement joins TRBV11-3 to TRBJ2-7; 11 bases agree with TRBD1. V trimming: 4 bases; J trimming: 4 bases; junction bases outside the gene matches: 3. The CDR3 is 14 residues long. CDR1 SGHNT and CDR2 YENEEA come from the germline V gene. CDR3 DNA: TGTGCCAGCAGCTACGGGACAGGGGGATACGAGCAGTACTTC. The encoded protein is CASSYGTGGYEQYF.

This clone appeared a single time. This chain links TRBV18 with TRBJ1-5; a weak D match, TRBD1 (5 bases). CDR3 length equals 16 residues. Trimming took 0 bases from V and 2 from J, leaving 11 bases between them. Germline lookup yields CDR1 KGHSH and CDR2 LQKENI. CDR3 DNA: TGTGCCAGCTCACCACCGGGGGGTCCGGGCAATCAGCCCCAGCATTTT. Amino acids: CASSPPGGPGNQPQHF.

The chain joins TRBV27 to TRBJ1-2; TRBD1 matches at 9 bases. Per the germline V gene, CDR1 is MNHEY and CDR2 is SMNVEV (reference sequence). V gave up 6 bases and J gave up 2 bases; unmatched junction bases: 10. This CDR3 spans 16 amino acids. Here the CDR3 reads CASRAGTGRRNYGYTF. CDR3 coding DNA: TGTGCCAGCAGAGCCGGGACAGGGAGGCGAAACTATGGCTACACCTTC.

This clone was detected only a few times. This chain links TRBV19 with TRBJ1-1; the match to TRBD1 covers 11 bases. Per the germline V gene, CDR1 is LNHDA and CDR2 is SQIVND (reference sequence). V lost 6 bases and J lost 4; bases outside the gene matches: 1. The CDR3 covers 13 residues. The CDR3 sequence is CASSGTGGTEAFF. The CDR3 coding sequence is TGTGCCAGTAGCGGGACAGGGGGCACTGAAGCTTTCTTT.

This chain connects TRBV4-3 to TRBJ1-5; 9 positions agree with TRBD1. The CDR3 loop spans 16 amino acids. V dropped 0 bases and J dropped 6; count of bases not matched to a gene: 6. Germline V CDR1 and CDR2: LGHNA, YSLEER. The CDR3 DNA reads TGCGCCAGCAGCCAAGAATCGGGACAGGGAGGTCAGCCCCAGCATTTT. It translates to CASSQESGQGGQPQHF.

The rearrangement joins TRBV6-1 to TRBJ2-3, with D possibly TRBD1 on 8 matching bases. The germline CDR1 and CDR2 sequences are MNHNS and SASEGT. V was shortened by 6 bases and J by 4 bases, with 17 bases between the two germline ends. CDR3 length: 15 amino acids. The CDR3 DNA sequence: TGTGCCAGCAGGTACAACAGGGGGGGGGCAGATACGCAGTATTTT. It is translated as CASRYNRGGADTQYF.

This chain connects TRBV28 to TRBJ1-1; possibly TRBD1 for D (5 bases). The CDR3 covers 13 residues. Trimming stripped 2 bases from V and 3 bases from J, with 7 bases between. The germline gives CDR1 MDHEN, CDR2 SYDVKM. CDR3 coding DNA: TGTGCCAGCAGTTTAAAAGGGGACACTGAAGCTTTCTTT. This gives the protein CASSLKGDTEAFF.

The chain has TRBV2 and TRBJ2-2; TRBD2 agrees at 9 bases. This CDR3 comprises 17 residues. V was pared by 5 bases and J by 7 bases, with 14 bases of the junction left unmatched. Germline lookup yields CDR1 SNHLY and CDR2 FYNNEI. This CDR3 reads CASSTYAGGPISGELFF. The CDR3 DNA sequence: TGTGCCAGCAGTACGTACGCGGGAGGGCCGATTAGCGGGGAGCTGTTTTTT.

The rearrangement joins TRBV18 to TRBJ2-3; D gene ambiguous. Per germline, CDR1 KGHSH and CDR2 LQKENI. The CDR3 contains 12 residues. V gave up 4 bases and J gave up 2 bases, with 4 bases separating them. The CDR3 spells CASSHTTDTQYF. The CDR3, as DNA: TGTGCCAGCTCACACACCACAGATACGCAGTATTTT.

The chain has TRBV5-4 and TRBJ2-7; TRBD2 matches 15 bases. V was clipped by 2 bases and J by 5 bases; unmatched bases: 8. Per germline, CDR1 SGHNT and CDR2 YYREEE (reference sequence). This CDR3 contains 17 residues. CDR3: CASSFRRTSGGADEQYF. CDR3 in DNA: TGTGCCAGCAGCTTTCGAAGGACTAGCGGGGGGGCCGACGAGCAGTACTTC.

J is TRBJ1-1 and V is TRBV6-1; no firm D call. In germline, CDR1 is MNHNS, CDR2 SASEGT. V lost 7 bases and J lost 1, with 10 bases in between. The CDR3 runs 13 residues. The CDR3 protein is CASTNSGNTEAFF. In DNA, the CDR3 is TGTGCCAGCACTAACAGCGGGAACACTGAAGCTTTCTTT.

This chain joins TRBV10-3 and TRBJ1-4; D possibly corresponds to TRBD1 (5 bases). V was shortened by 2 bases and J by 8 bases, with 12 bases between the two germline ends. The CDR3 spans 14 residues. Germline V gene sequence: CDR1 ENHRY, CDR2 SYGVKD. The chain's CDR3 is CAISESGAGEKLFF. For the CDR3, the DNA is TGTGCCATCAGTGAGAGTGGGGCGGGGGAAAAACTGTTTTTT.

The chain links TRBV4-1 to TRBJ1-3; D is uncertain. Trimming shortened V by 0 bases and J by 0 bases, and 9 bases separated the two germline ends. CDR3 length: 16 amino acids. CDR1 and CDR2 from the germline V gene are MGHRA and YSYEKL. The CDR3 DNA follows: TGCGCCAGCAGCCAAGATGGACTTAACTCTGGAAACACCATATATTTT. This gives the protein CASSQDGLNSGNTIYF.

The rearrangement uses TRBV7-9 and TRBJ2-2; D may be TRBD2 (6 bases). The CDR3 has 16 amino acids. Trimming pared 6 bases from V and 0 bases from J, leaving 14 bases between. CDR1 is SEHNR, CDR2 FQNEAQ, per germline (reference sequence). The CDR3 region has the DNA TGTGCCAGCAGTACAGAGGGCGGGGCGAACACCGGGGAGCTGTTTTTT. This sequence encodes CASSTEGGANTGELFF.

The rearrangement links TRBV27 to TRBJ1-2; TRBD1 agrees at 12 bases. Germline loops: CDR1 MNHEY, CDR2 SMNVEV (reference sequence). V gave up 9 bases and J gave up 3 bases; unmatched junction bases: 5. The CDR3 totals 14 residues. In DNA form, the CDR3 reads TGTGCCAGTTCCGGGACAGGGGGCGACTATGGCTACACCTTC. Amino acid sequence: CASSGTGGDYGYTF.